Sequencing of this TCR beta chain was carried out in a study of blood T cell repertoires in COVID-19. Study information: Acute and convalescent COVID-19 samples came from the United States, Italy and Spain. Sources were T cells, B-cell-depleted T cells, or PBMCs; the material itself was cDNA or gDNA.

This CDR3 contains 16 residues. The germline CDR1 and CDR2 sequences are MNHEY and SVGAGI. V shed 0 bases and J 7 bases; nucleotides not matched to a gene: 1. A few counts support this clone. How the authors handled the data: By means of reference gene primer amplification, nucleated cell counts were estimated. Some clones are missing from TCRdb's copy, which holds only in-frame ones; the method was immunoSEQ multiplex PCR. Clonal size and the V and J genes are those of that table, whereas D and trimming came from the DNA. The sample lists about 230,000 clones, approximately 84% occurring once. The rearrangement links TRBV6-5 to TRBJ2-1, with 15 bases that match TRBD2. Sequencing was carried out using peripheral blood. The sequence derives from a man aged 50-60 years with COVID-19, enrolled during active disease. CDR3: CASSYSGTSGRNEQFF. The CDR3 DNA reads TGTGCCAGCAGTTACTCCGGGACTAGCGGGAGGAATGAGCAGTTCTTC.